The 28 T cell receptor beta chains listed next were all sequenced from one sample in a study of vaccination and CD4 T cells after COVID-19. As to time point: late sampling 161 to 241 days after vaccination in a few convalescent patients. The treatment here: 10-day PBMC culture with coronavirus spike peptide pools or control peptides (ViraFEST assay). The Oncomine TCR Beta short-read assay generated sequence data from the DNA of cultured CD4+ T cells. TCRdb independently ran MiXCR on the PCR reads; one entry per CDR3 protein. Here the sample spans fewer than 25,000 distinct CDR3 sequences, about two fifths being singletons. These TCRs' antigens remain unknown. Sequenced material: CD4+ T cells from blood, cultured in vitro, taken about 7 months after SARS-CoV-2 vaccination. These receptors originate from a human donor who had recovered from COVID-19.

By proportion, this clonotype is medium-sized (0.01 to 0.1%). The J gene is TRBJ1-2, the V gene TRBV7-9; D remains unclear. The V and J ends lost 5 bases and 9 bases respectively, with 13 bases between them. The CDR3 extends over 12 amino acids. CDR1 is SEHNR and CDR2 is FQNEAQ in the germline V gene (reference sequence). The chain's CDR3 is CASSPPTGSYTF. The CDR3 DNA is TGTGCCAGCAGCCCACCGACCGGGAGCTACACCTTC. Combining the CDR3 with reference TRBV7-9 and TRBJ1-2 gives the whole variable domain DTGVSQNPRHKITKRGQNVTFRCDPISEHNRLYWYRQTLGQGPEFLTYFQNEAQLEKSRLLSDRFSAERPKGSFSTLEIQRTEQGDSAMYLCASSPPTGSYTFGSGTRLTVV.

This clonotype was counted only a few times. V usage is TRBV7-8 and J usage is TRBJ2-1; D might be TRBD1 (6 bases). Germline V gene lookup returns CDR1 SGHVS and CDR2 FQNEAQ. The CDR3 runs 15 residues. The ends were cut back, 2 bases at V and 4 bases at J, with 12 bases in the middle. The chain's CDR3 is CASSLSWQGYNEQFF. DNA for the CDR3: TGTGCCAGCAGCTTATCTTGGCAGGGGTACAATGAGCAGTTCTTC.

This clonotype has a handful of counts. This chain joins TRBV19 and TRBJ2-7; 12 bases align to TRBD2. Germline trimming cut 3 bases from V and 5 bases from J; bases unmatched to any gene: 8. Germline V gene data show CDR1 as LNHDA and CDR2 as SQIVND (reference sequence). The CDR3 is made up of 16 amino acids. In nucleotides, the CDR3 is TGTGCCAGTAGTATCCTAGCGGGAGGGCCTCGGAACGAGCAGTACTTC. Translation gives CASSILAGGPRNEQYF.

This clonotype has a handful of counts. This chain links TRBV7-8 with TRBJ2-5; D is possibly TRBD1 (5 bases). CDR3 length equals 13 residues. Germline V gene data show CDR1 as SGHVS and CDR2 as FQNEAQ. V was trimmed by 6 bases and J by 3 bases, leaving 11 bases between them. CDR3 residues: CASSRSREETQYF. CDR3 sequence (DNA): TGTGCCAGCAGTCGATCCAGGGAAGAGACCCAGTACTTC.

This clonotype occurred a few times. This chain joins TRBV10-3 and TRBJ1-2, with TRBD1 matching over 10 bases. Germline V gives CDR1 ENHRY, CDR2 SYGVKD. The CDR3 has 15 amino acids. With V trimmed by 0 bases and J by 6 bases, 4 bases remained unmatched. Here the CDR3 reads CAISESTGTGDGYTF. The CDR3 region has the DNA TGTGCCATCAGTGAGTCGACCGGGACAGGGGATGGCTACACCTTC.

This clonotype has only a few counts. This CDR3 is CASSYQETQYF. The CDR3 DNA follows: TGTGCCAGCAGTTATCAGGAGACCCAGTACTTC. V usage is TRBV6-5 and J usage is TRBJ2-5; D not resolved. V dropped 3 bases and J dropped 5 bases, with 4 bases sitting between them. The CDR3 loop spans 11 amino acids. Per the germline V gene, CDR1 is MNHEY and CDR2 is SVGAGI.

The V gene is TRBV7-9, the J gene TRBJ1-5, with D possibly TRBD1 on 6 matching bases. The CDR3 is 12 amino acids. The germline V gene has CDR1 SEHNR and CDR2 FQNEAQ (reference sequence). The V and J ends lost 5 bases and 5 bases respectively, with 7 bases between them. DNA for the CDR3: TGTGCCAGCAGCGACAGGTATCAGCCCCAGCATTTT. Residues: CASSDRYQPQHF.

This clonotype was seen a few times. The J gene is TRBJ1-6, the V gene TRBV7-3; D might be TRBD1 (6 bases). The CDR3 is made up of 14 amino acids. Trimming removed 2 bases at V and 4 bases at J, with 6 bases between. Germline V lookup: CDR1 SGHTA, CDR2 FQGTGA. CDR3 protein: CASSLGTYNSPLHF. The CDR3 coding sequence is TGTGCCAGCAGCTTAGGGACATATAATTCACCCCTCCACTTT.

J is TRBJ2-1 and V is TRBV12-3 or TRBV12-4, with D perhaps given as TRBD1 or TRBD2 (5 bases each). The CDR3 spans 11 residues. V lost 5 bases and J lost 9, with 8 bases in between. The CDR3 here is CASSDSGEQFF. The CDR3 bases are TGTGCCAGCAGTGACAGCGGTGAGCAGTTCTTC.

The genes are TRBV27 and TRBJ2-1, with 10 bases that match TRBD1. V shed 7 bases, J shed 9 bases, and the junction held 12 bases outside the gene matches. The CDR3 totals 15 residues. CDR1 MNHEY and CDR2 SMNVEV come from the germline V gene (reference sequence). CDR3 DNA sequence: TGTGCCAGCATTACGAGGGACAGGGGAGTTCCTGAGCAGTTCTTC. This sequence encodes CASITRDRGVPEQFF.

The chain uses TRBV2 and TRBJ2-7, with 7 bases fitting TRBD2. The germline CDR1 and CDR2 sequences are SNHLY and FYNNEI. The CDR3 is made up of 15 amino acids. Unmatched junction bases numbered 8, after V lost 2 bases and J lost 4 bases. This CDR3 reads CASSEQGGSWYEQYF. For the CDR3, the DNA is TGTGCCAGCAGTGAACAGGGCGGGAGTTGGTACGAGCAGTACTTC.

The chain joins TRBV5-1 to TRBJ2-7; 7 bases agree with TRBD2. This CDR3 is built from 14 residues. Germline values: CDR1 SGHRS, CDR2 YFSETQ. With 4 bases clipped from V and 0 bases from J, the junction kept 4 bases outside the gene matches. This chain's CDR3 is CASSQGLYSYEQYF. CDR3 bases: TGCGCCAGCAGCCAGGGACTATACTCCTACGAGCAGTACTTC.

This clonotype was seen more than once but under ten times. V gene TRBV27 combines with J gene TRBJ2-7, with 9 positions matching TRBD2. The V gene's germline CDR1 is MNHEY and CDR2 SMNVEV (reference sequence). V dropped 1 base and J dropped 6; count of bases not matched to a gene: 10. The CDR3 runs to 16 residues. The CDR3 coding sequence is TGTGCCAGCAGTTTATACCGTGTAGCGGGAGCTCGCGAGCAGTACTTC. It is translated as CASSLYRVAGAREQYF.

The table lists this clonotype with a count of one. The rearrangement uses TRBV28 and TRBJ1-5; D is unresolved. V was clipped by 6 bases and J by 2 bases, with 14 bases between them. CDR1 and CDR2 (germline): MDHEN, SYDVKM. The CDR3 runs 15 residues. The CDR3 loop reads CASRQPGGGNQPQHF. The CDR3 DNA is TGTGCCAGCAGGCAGCCCGGAGGTGGCAATCAGCCCCAGCATTTT.

This clonotype was seen a handful of times. This chain uses TRBV5-4 with TRBJ2-5; perhaps TRBD1 as D (6 bases). V was pared by 1 base and J by 2 bases, with 9 bases between. This CDR3 spans 14 amino acids. Germline V lookup: CDR1 SGHNT, CDR2 YYREEE (reference sequence). CDR3 sequence reads: CASSLYGQQETQYF. CDR3 nucleotide sequence: TGTGCCAGCAGCTTGTACGGACAGCAAGAGACCCAGTACTTC.

The V gene is TRBV7-2, the J gene TRBJ2-7; TRBD1 might be the D (6 bases). This CDR3 spans 16 amino acids. Per the germline V gene, CDR1 is SGHTA and CDR2 is FQGNSA. V lost 6 bases and J lost 0, with 18 bases in between. CDR3 DNA: TGTGCCAGCAGTCGGGCCGGGACAACGAGCTCCTACGAGCAGTACTTC. Translating it yields CASSRAGTTSSYEQYF.

The J gene is TRBJ2-1, the V gene TRBV28; D is undetermined. This CDR3 is built from 11 residues. Trimming stripped 6 bases from V and 8 bases from J, with 8 bases between. Germline V gene data show CDR1 as MDHEN and CDR2 as SYDVKM. Here the CDR3 DNA reads TGTGCCAGCAGGGTACGTTATGAGCAGTTCTTC. This translates into CASRVRYEQFF.

This clonotype was seen a few times. This rearrangement joins TRBV27 to TRBJ1-5; D is unresolved. The CDR3 covers 13 residues. CDR1 MNHEY and CDR2 SMNVEV come from the germline V gene (reference sequence). The ends were cut back, 4 bases at V and 0 bases at J, with 4 bases in the middle. As DNA, the CDR3 is TGTGCCAGCAGTTCCTATAGCAATCAGCCCCAGCATTTT. Translated, it gives CASSSYSNQPQHF.

This clonotype was counted only a few times. The V gene is TRBV7-3, the J gene TRBJ1-1; 12 nucleotides agree with TRBD1. The CDR3 extends over 17 amino acids. Germline-derived CDR1 and CDR2 are SGHTA and FQGTGA. V was clipped by 4 bases and J by 1 base; unmatched bases: 7. The CDR3 DNA sequence: TGTGCCAGCAGCTCGTCCGGGACAGGGGGCTCGAACACTGAAGCTTTCTTT. Its protein product is CASSSSGTGGSNTEAFF.

The gene calls are TRBV7-6 and TRBJ1-1; D gene uncertain. Germline values: CDR1 SGHVS, CDR2 FNYEAQ. Between the trimmed V and J ends, which lost 3 bases and 2 bases, there was a span of 10 bases. The CDR3 contains 14 residues. The DNA of the CDR3 is TGTGCCAGCAGCTTGGGCACTTCAAACACTGAAGCTTTCTTT. Amino acid sequence: CASSLGTSNTEAFF.

This clonotype was counted a few times. This sequence joins TRBV7-9 and TRBJ2-3; D remains unclear. Trimming pared 7 bases from V and 2 bases from J, leaving 4 bases between. The CDR3 extends over 11 amino acids. Germline V gene data show CDR1 as SEHNR and CDR2 as FQNEAQ (reference sequence). CDR3 loop: CASTHTDTQYF. DNA for the CDR3: TGTGCCAGCACTCACACAGATACGCAGTATTTT.

The J gene is TRBJ1-2, the V gene TRBV7-6; tentatively, D is TRBD1 (5 bases). Germline lookup yields CDR1 SGHVS and CDR2 FNYEAQ. V dropped 0 bases and J dropped 5 bases, with 10 bases sitting between them. The CDR3 is 14 residues long. CDR3 sequence reads: CASSLAAGRYGYTF. CDR3 DNA sequence: TGTGCCAGCAGCTTAGCGGCAGGGAGGTATGGCTACACCTTC.

This chain uses TRBV5-5 with TRBJ1-6; TRBD1 agrees at 7 bases. CDR1 is SGHKS and CDR2 is YYEKEE in the germline V gene (reference sequence). The junction had 2 bases not matched to a gene; V was cut back by 3 bases and J by 8 bases. The CDR3 has 13 residues. CDR3 protein: CASSSQGDSPLHF. In DNA form, the CDR3 reads TGTGCCAGCAGCTCGCAGGGGGATTCACCCCTCCACTTT.

This chain connects TRBV7-2 to TRBJ2-3, with 8 bases identical to TRBD2. V lost 0 bases to trimming and J lost 6 bases; unmatched junction nucleotides: 5. CDR3 length: 15 residues. Germline values: CDR1 SGHTA, CDR2 FQGNSA. CDR3 protein: CASSLAGRAIDTQYF. CDR3 bases: TGTGCCAGCAGCTTAGCCGGGAGGGCCATCGATACGCAGTATTTT.

The J gene is TRBJ2-7, the V gene TRBV24-1; D remains ambiguous. Germline lookup yields CDR1 KGHDR and CDR2 SFDVKD. The CDR3 length is 11 residues. Deletions cut 4 bases from V and 4 bases from J, with 4 bases between. In nucleotides, the CDR3 is TGTGCCACCAGTGAGGGGTACGAGCAGTACTTC. It codes for CATSEGYEQYF.

The chain is built from TRBV19 and TRBJ1-2; D unclear. V lost 3 bases, J lost 8 bases, and 7 bases lay in between. Germline V gives CDR1 LNHDA, CDR2 SQIVND (reference sequence). This CDR3 region has 11 residues. This chain's CDR3 is CASSISEGYTF. The CDR3 coding sequence is TGTGCCAGTAGTATCTCGGAGGGCTACACCTTC.

The gene calls are TRBV20-1 and TRBJ2-7, with D uncertain. The V end was cut by 1 base, the J end by 2 bases, with 9 bases between. The germline V gene has CDR1 DFQATT and CDR2 SNEGSKA (reference sequence). This CDR3 is 13 amino acids long. The CDR3 nucleotides are TGCAGTGCTAGAGTAAGCGCTGCCTACGAGCAGTACTTC. This encodes CSARVSAAYEQYF.

The chain combines TRBV6-2 or TRBV6-3 with TRBJ2-2, with 9 bases matching TRBD2. This CDR3 comprises 16 residues. After removal of 6 bases from V and 1 base from J, the junction contained 6 bases not matched to a gene. CDR1 and CDR2 (germline): MNHEY, SVGEGT. DNA for the CDR3: TGTGCCAGCAGGGGCGGGACTAGCAGGAACACCGGGGAGCTGTTTTTT. Amino acids: CASRGGTSRNTGELFF.